This TCR beta chain derives from a study of beta chain features in type 1 diabetes. Study findings and constraints: Whatever favoring of shorter templates PCR might show would apply equally to patients and controls. The similarity of naive, central memory and Treg TCRB repertoires appeared greater among patients than among healthy donors. Reads derived from cDNA could over-represent cells showing high TCR expression. The influence of HLA type on TCRB rearrangement stayed undetermined. Shorter TCRB CDR3s, moderately but significantly so, marked every one of the four CD4+ subsets in Type 1 diabetes patients.

What was sequenced were expressed TCRB transcripts, since all of the isolated RNA had been reverse transcribed. Profiling relied on immunoSEQ multiplex PCR, and the TCRdb table lists in-frame clones only, not all of them. The sample carries 300,000 to 350,000 clones, about 13% recorded once. Unmatched junction bases numbered 6, after V lost 0 bases and J lost 6 bases. Per the germline V gene, CDR1 is SGDLS and CDR2 is YYNGEE. This CDR3 contains 15 residues. A few counts support this clone. Its specificity is unknown. The sequencing sample was made of naive CD4+ T cells from blood. This receptor was identified in a woman aged 18-29 years with type 1 diabetes. This chain links TRBV9 with TRBJ2-7; 10 bases are shared with TRBD1. CDR3 in amino acids: CASSVASTGGGEQYF. CDR3 coding DNA: TGTGCCAGCAGCGTAGCTTCGACAGGGGGCGGCGAGCAGTACTTC.